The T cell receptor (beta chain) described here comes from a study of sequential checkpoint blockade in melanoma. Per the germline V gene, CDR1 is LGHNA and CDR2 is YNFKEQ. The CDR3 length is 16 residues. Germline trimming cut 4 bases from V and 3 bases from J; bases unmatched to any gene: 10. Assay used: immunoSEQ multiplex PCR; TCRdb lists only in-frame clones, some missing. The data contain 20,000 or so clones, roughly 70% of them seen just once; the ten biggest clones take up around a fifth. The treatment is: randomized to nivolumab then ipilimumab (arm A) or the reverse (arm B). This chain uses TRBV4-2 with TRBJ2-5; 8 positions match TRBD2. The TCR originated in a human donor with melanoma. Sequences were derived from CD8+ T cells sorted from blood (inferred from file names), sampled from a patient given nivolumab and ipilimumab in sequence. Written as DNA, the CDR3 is TGTGCCAGCAGCCCCCGGGGTAGCGGGGAGGAAGAGACCCAGTACTTC. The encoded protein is CASSPRGSGEEETQYF.